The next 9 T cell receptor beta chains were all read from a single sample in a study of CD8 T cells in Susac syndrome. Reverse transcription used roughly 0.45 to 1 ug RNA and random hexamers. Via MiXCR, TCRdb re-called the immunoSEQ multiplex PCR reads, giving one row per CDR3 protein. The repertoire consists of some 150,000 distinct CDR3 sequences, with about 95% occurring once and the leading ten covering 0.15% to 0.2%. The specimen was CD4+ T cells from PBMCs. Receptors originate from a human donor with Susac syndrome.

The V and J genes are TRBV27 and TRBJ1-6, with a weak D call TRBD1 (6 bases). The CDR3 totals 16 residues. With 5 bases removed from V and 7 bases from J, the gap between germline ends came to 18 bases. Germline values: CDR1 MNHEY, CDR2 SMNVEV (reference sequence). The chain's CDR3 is CASSPWGGATNSPLHF. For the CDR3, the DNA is TGTGCCAGCAGTCCATGGGGGGGCGCGACGAATTCACCCCTCCACTTT.

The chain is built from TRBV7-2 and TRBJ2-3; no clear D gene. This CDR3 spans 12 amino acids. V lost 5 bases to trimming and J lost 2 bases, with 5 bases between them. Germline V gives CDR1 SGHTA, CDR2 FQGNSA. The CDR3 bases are TGTGCCAGCAGCGAGACCACAGATACGCAGTATTTT. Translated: CASSETTDTQYF.

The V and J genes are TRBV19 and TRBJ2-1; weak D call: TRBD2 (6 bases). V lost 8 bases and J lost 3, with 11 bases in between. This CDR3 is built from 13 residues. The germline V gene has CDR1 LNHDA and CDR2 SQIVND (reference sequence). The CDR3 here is CASAGGLYNEQFF. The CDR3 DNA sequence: TGTGCCAGTGCCGGGGGACTCTACAATGAGCAGTTCTTC.

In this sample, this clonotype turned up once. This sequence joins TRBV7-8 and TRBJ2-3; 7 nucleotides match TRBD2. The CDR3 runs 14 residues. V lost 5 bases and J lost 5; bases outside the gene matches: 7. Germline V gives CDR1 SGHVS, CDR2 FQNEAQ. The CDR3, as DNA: TGTGCCAGCAGCAACGTCGGGGGGATAGATACGCAGTATTTT. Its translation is CASSNVGGIDTQYF.

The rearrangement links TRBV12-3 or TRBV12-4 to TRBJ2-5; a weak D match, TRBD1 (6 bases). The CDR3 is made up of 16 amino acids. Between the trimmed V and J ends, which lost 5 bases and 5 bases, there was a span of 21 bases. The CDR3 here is CASSPGTHSSVETQYF. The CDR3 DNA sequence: TGTGCCAGCAGTCCCGGGACACATAGTTCCGTGGAGACCCAGTACTTC.

Here the CDR3 reads CSVVRSGQETQYF. DNA for the CDR3: TGCAGCGTTGTGAGGTCGGGGCAAGAGACCCAGTACTTC. The chain links TRBV29-1 to TRBJ2-5; a weak D match, TRBD2 (5 bases). Germline CDR1 and CDR2: SQVTM and ANQGSEA. The CDR3 has 13 amino acids. Trimming took off 4 bases at V and 2 bases at J, with 11 bases between the two ends.

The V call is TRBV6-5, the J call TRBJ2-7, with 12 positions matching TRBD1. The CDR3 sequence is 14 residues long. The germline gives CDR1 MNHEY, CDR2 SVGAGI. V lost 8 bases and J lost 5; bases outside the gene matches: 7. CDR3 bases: TGTGCCAGCGGACCGGGACAGGGGGCCAACGAGCAGTACTTC. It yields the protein CASGPGQGANEQYF.

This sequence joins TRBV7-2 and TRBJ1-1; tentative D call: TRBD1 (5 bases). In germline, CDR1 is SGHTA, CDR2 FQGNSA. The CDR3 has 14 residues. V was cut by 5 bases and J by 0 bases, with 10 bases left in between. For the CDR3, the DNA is TGTGCCAGCAGCACCGGGACGGTGAACACTGAAGCTTTCTTT. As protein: CASSTGTVNTEAFF.

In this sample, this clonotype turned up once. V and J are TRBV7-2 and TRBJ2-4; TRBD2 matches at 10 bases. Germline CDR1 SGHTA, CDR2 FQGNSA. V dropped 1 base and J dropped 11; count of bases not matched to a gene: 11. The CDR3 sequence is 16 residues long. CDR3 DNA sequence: TGTGCCAGCAGCTTAGAGGCCGGGACTAGCGTTTTACTTCAGTACTTC. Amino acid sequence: CASSLEAGTSVLLQYF.